The clone carrying this T cell receptor (beta chain) was detected a few times. These data come from a study of T-cell memory formation after mild COVID-19. TCRdb fed the 5' RACE reads into MiXCR, producing one record per CDR3 protein. The sample has 470,000 or so distinct CDR3 sequences; nearly 25% are singletons. Trimming removed 3 bases from V and 1 base from J, with 8 bases in between. This CDR3 contains 13 residues. Per the germline V gene, CDR1 is DFQATT and CDR2 is SNEGSKA (reference sequence). The TCR sequence derives from an adult woman who had mild COVID-19 (a few samples of this study predate the infection). Cell type and time point are not known. The sample comprised PBMCs or a T cell subset sorted from them (not recorded which). V gene TRBV20-1 combines with J gene TRBJ2-3; D possibly corresponds to TRBD2 (5 bases). CDR3: CSARPAGTDTQYF. The CDR3 coding sequence is TGCAGTGCTAGGCCAGCGGGCACAGATACGCAGTATTTT.